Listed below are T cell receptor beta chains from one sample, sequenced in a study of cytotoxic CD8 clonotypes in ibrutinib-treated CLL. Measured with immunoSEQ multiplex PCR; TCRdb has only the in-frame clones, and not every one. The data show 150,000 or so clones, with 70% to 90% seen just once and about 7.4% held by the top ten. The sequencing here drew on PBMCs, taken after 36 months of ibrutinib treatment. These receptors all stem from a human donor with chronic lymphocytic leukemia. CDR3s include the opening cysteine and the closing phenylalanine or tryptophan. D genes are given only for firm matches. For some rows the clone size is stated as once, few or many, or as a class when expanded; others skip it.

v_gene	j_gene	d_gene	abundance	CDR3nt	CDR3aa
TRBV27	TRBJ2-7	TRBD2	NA	TGTGCCAGCAGGCTAGCGGTTAAATACGAGCAGTACTTC	CASRLAVKYEQYF
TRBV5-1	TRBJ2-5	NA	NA	TGCGCCAGCAGCTCGGTCAGGGGACAACGCCAAGAGACCCAGTACTTC	CASSSVRGQRQETQYF
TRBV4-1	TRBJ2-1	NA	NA	TGCGCCAGCAGCCAACTCTTGGGGGTCCTAGCCCACAATGAGCAGTTCTTC	CASSQLLGVLAHNEQFF
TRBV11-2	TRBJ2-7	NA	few	TGTGCCAGCAGCCCCCAGCTCTACGAGCAGTACTTC	CASSPQLYEQYF
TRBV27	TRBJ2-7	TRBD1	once	TGTGCCAGCGGCCGGCGGACAGGGACCTACGAGCAGTACTTC	CASGRRTGTYEQYF
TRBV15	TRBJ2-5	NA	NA	TGTGCCACCAGTAACAGGGCCTGGTACCAAGAGACCCAGTACTTC	CATSNRAWYQETQYF
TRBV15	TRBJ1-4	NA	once	TGTGCCACCAGCGGCCAGCAGAATGAAAAACTGTTTTTT	CATSGQQNEKLFF
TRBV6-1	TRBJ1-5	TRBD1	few	TGTGCCAGCAGTGAGCAGGGGGCTGGAAATCAGCCCCAGCATTTT	CASSEQGAGNQPQHF
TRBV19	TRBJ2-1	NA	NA	TGTGCCAGTAGATCGACAGGTTACAATGAGCAGTTCTTC	CASRSTGYNEQFF
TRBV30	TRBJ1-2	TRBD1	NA	TGTGCCTGGGAGGACAGGGTACTATATGGCTACACCTTC	CAWEDRVLYGYTF
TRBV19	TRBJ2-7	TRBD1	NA	TGTGCCAGTAGTGTGACAGGGTCCGCCTACGAGCAGTACTTC	CASSVTGSAYEQYF
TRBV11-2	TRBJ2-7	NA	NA	TGTGCCAGCAGCCATTACCCTTGGGGCTCCTACGAGCAGTACTTC	CASSHYPWGSYEQYF
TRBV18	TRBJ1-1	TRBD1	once	TGTGCCAGCTCACCACAATACAGGGGAGATGAAGCTTTCTTT	CASSPQYRGDEAFF
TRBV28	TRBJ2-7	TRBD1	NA	TGTGCCAGCGGACAGGGCGACTACGAGCAGTACTTC	CASGQGDYEQYF
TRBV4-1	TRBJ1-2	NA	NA	TGCGCCAGCAGCCAAGATTTTGTGACAGGCTATGGCTACACCTTC	CASSQDFVTGYGYTF
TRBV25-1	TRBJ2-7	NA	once	TGTGCCAGCAGTGCCCGCTCCGGGCCCTACGAGCAGTACTTC	CASSARSGPYEQYF
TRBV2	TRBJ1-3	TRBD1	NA	TGTGCCAGCAGTCTCGGACAGGGAGCGGGAAACACCATATATTTT	CASSLGQGAGNTIYF
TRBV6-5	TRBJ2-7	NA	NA	TGTGCCAGCAGACCCCCTATTGGGACCTCCTACGAGCAGTACTTC	CASRPPIGTSYEQYF
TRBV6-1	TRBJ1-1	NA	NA	TGTGCCAGCAGTGAAGCCGGTGAAGCTTTCTTT	CASSEAGEAFF
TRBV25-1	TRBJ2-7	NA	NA	TGTGCCAGCAGTGCTGGGACACCCCAGCTGTACTTC	CASSAGTPQLYF
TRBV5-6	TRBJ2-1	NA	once	TGTGCCAGCAGCTTTAGCGATGAGCAGTTCTTC	CASSFSDEQFF
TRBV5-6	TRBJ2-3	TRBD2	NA	TGTGCCAGCAGCTTTACAGCGGGAGGGCCGTCAGATACGCAGTATTTT	CASSFTAGGPSDTQYF
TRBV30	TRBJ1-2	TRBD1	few	TGTGCCTCCTCCCCCCGACAGGGGAAGTATGGCTACACCTTC	CASSPRQGKYGYTF
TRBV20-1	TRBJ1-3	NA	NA	TGCAGTGCTAGACTTGGAAACACCATATATTTT	CSARLGNTIYF
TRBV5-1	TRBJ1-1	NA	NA	TGCGCCAGCAGCTTGGCCGGGGCGGAGAACACTGAAGCTTTCTTT	CASSLAGAENTEAFF
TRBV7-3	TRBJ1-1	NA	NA	TGTGCCAGCAGCTTAGGAGGGTCGGGGGTGGAAGCTTTCTTT	CASSLGGSGVEAFF
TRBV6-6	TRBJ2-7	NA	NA	TGTGCCAGCAGTTCGTTGGCGGAGATCTACGAGCAGTACTTC	CASSSLAEIYEQYF
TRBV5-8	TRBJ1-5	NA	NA	TGTGCCAGCAGCCCTATCTTCAATCAGCCCCAGCATTTT	CASSPIFNQPQHF
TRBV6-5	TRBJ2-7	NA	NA	TGTGCCAGCAGTTCCCTAGGGGAAATATCCTACGAGCAGTACTTC	CASSSLGEISYEQYF
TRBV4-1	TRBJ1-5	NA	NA	TGCGCCAGCAGCACCCGGGACCTGGGGAATCAGCCCCAGCATTTT	CASSTRDLGNQPQHF